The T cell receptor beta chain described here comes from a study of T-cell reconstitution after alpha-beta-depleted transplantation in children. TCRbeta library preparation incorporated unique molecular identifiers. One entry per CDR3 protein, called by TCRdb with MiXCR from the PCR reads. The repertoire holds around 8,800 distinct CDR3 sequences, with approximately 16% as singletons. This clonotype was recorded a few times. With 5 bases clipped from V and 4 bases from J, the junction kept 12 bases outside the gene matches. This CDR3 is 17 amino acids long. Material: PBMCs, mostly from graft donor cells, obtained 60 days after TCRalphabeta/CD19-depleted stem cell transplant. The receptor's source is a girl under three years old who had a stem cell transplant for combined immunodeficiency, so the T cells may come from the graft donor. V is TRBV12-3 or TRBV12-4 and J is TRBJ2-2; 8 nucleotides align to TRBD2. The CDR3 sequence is CASSTWGAGEVTGELFF. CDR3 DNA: TGTGCCAGCAGTACTTGGGGAGCGGGAGAGGTCACCGGGGAGCTGTTTTTT.